This T cell receptor beta chain was observed in a study of shared T cell receptors in the human thymus. Generated by immunoSEQ multiplex PCR, the TCRdb table keeps only in-frame clones and is missing some. The sample gives hundreds of thousands of clones, approximately 89% of which show up once; 0.0094% is in the top ten. Trimming removed 2 bases from V and 1 base from J, with 17 bases in between. Germline CDR1 MNHEY, CDR2 SMNVEV (reference sequence). The CDR3 consists of 18 residues. These data were likewise used in another study, on human thymus T cells. That paper adds: Thymus was obtained from resections taken during corrective heart surgery. Usage of V and J genes appeared biased in thymic and blood repertoires. Among unrelated individuals, related research reported thymic repertoires that overlapped highly.

The chain combines TRBV27 with TRBJ1-4; TRBD1 is a possible D gene (5 bases). Material for sequencing was thymocytes. The origin of this receptor is a boy younger than two with a congenital heart defect. Written as DNA, the CDR3 is TGTGCCAGCAGTTTACGCTTAGGAGGGGTGTTAACTAATGAAAAACTGTTTTTT. Protein product: CASSLRLGGVLTNEKLFF.